The T cell receptor (beta chain) described here comes from a study of blood T cell repertoires in COVID-19 (dated by TCRdb to 2020 to 2022). Study-wide context: Collaborator samples came from the United States, Italy and Spain and covered acute and convalescent phases of COVID-19. The prospective study material was composed of cDNA or gDNA derived from T cells, B-cell-depleted T cells, or PBMCs. Subjects who had been exposed to COVID-19, were actively infected with it, or had recovered from it provided the deeply sampled blood TCRbeta repertoires that made up the dataset. The repertoires were released in a freely available public database meant as a resource for research on the immune response to SARS-CoV-2. Samples were obtained from the ongoing ImmuneRACE study (first 160 participants) and from roughly 1,300 subjects provided by 6 global collaborators. A de-identified subject ID, COVID-19 status, age in years and sex were almost always included in the sample metadata. Where HLA class I and class II types were available, the types were taken from metadata supplied by the sample provider, not from assay-based typing.

What the research found in general, with its limitations: Clinical and demographic metadata were provided uncurated, with the amount varying by source and participant.

In the prospective study, participants were about 18 to 95 years old, resided in 25 or so geographic areas of the United States, and were enrolled through a virtual design. In the prospective study, participants were assigned to cohorts based on the clinical history participants reported in a screening survey and a study questionnaire. Recovered participants in ImmuneRACE Cohort 3 were defined as having two consecutive negative NP/OP PCR tests, clearance from a healthcare professional, or resolution of symptoms. Mobile phlebotomists in the prospective study collected whole blood, serum and a nasopharyngeal or oropharyngeal swab from every participant. Participants in the prospective study had the option to provide additional blood draws and questionnaires over a roughly 2-month period. Before DNA extraction, blood samples from the prospective study were shipped at room temperature or frozen. CDR1 and CDR2 are drawn from the germline V gene: MDHEN, SYDVKM. The CDR3 measures 11 amino acids from cysteine to phenylalanine. CDR3 DNA only is kept here, 33 bases in frame from base 1. V sheds 6 bases and J sheds 8 bases, leaving 10 bases between their ends.

As for this clone: Its antigen is still unknown. No base quality information exists; no much larger clone differs at one position.

TCRbeta CDR3 regions were amplified from genomic DNA by means of the immunoSEQ Assay, a bias-controlled multiplex PCR. The authors' analysis ran thus. Nucleated cell counts per sample were estimated from amplification of reference gene primers within the assay. To quantify the absolute abundance of each unique TCRbeta CDR3 rearrangement, sequence reads were collapsed and filtered. For each sample, productive Simpson clonality was calculated as the square root of Simpson's diversity index over productive rearrangements. TCRdb took this table from immuneACCESS and kept in-frame rearrangements with V and J called. Such tables lack part of the clones; where checked against another copy, unresolved V genes explain under half of the gap, and the rest is unexplained. Clone size and V and J calls were adopted from that table, with D and trimming inferred from the DNA. The sample table lists 300,000 to 450,000 clones, more than 70% of them with a count of one. The ten largest make up 0.9% to 1.5% of the sample.

Sequencing was carried out using PBMCs or T cells enriched from blood (not recorded which). The clonotype was recovered from a woman under 30 who had recovered from COVID-19. This chain is built from TRBV28 and TRBJ1-2; TRBD1 might be the D gene, on 5 matching bases. The CDR3 loop reads CASSPNRGYTF. At the DNA level, the sequence is TGTGCCAGCAGCCCGAACAGGGGCTACACCTTC.